This TCR beta chain was sequenced for a study of blood T cell repertoires in COVID-19. Study-wide background: T cells, B-cell-depleted T cells, or PBMCs supplied cDNA or gDNA.

The trim removed 6 bases at V and 6 bases at J, leaving 8 bases unmatched. CDR1 SNHLY and CDR2 FYNNEI come from the germline V gene. The CDR3 consists of 15 residues. As processed by the authors: Using reference gene primer amplification, nucleated cell counts were estimated. TCRdb's copy holds only in-frame clones and misses some; the assay was immunoSEQ multiplex PCR. The V and J calls and clone size were taken over from that table, and D and trimming were inferred from the DNA. The table lists roughly 190,000 clones, 75% to 80% of them singletons. The chain uses TRBV2 and TRBJ1-5; 10 bases map to TRBD1. The origin of this receptor is a woman aged 45-60 years with active or convalescent COVID-19. The sample taken for sequencing was peripheral blood. The DNA of the CDR3 is TGTGCCAGCAGGCCCGGGACAGGGGTTAGTCAGCCCCAGCATTTT. Translating gives CASRPGTGVSQPQHF.